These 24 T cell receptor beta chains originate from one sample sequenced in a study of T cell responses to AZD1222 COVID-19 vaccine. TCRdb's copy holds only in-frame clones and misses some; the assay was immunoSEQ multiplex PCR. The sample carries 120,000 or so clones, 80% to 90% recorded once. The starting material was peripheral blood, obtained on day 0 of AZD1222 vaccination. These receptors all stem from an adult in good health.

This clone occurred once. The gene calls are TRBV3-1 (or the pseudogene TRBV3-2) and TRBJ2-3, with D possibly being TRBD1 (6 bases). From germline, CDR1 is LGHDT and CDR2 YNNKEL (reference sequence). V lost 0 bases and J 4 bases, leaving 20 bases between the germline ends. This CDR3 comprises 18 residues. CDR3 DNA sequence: TGTGCCAGCAGCCAAGATAAAATTGGGGGCTCTTGGGCAGATACGCAGTATTTT. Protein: CASSQDKIGGSWADTQYF.

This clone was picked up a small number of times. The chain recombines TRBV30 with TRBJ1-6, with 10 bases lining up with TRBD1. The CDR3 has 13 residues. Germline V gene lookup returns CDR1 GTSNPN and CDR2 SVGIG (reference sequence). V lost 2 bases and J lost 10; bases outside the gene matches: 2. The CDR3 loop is CAWSRDRGSPLHF. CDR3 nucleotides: TGTGCCTGGAGTCGGGACAGGGGCTCACCCCTCCACTTT.

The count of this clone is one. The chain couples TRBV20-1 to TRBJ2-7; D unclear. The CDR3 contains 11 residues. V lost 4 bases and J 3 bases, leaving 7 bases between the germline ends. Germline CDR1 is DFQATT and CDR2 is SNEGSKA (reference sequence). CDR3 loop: CSANWGYEQYF. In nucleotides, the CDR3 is TGCAGTGCTAACTGGGGCTACGAGCAGTACTTC.

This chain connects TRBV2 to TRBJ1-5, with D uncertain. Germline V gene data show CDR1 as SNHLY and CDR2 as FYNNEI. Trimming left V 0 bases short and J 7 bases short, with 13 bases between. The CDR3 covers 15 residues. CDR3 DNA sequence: TGTGCCAGCAGTGAAGCCGATCGGGCAGGACAGCCCCAGCATTTT. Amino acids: CASSEADRAGQPQHF.

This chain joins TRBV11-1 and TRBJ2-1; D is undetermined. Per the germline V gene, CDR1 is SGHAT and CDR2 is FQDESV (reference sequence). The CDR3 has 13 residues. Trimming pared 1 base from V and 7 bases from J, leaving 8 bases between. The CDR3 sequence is CASSLGLINEQFF. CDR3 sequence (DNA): TGTGCCAGCAGCTTAGGACTCATTAATGAGCAGTTCTTC.

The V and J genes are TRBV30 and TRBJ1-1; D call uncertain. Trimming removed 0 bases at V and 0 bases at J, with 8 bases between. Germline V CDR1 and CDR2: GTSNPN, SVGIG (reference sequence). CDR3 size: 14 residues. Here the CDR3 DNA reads TGTGCCTGGAGTGTAGGTGGAGTGAACACTGAAGCTTTCTTT. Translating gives CAWSVGGVNTEAFF. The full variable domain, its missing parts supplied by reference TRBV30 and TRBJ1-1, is SQTIHQWPATLVQPVGSPLSLECTVEGTSNPNLYWYRQAAGRGLQLLFYSVGIGQISSEVPQNLSASRPQDRQFILSSKKLLLSDSGFYLCAWSVGGVNTEAFFGQGTRLTVV.

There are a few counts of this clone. CDR3 nucleotide sequence: TGCGCCAGCAGCCATTATCGGACAGGGAATAACTATGGCTACACCTTC. Translating it yields CASSHYRTGNNYGYTF. The V gene is TRBV4-1, the J gene TRBJ1-2; 8 positions agree with TRBD1. Germline lookup yields CDR1 MGHRA and CDR2 YSYEKL. V lost 3 bases and J lost 1; bases outside the gene matches: 7. This CDR3 spans 16 amino acids.

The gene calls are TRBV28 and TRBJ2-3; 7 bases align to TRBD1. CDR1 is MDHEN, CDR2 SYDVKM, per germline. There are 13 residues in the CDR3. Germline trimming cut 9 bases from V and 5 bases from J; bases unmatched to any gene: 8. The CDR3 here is CASWDSLKDTQYF. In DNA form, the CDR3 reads TGTGCCAGTTGGGACAGTTTAAAAGATACGCAGTATTTT.

Here the CDR3 reads CASSPQGWEGNTIYF. In nucleotides, the CDR3 is TGTGCCAGCTCACCACAGGGCTGGGAAGGAAACACCATATATTTT. This chain joins TRBV18 and TRBJ1-3; D call uncertain. Trimming stripped 1 base from V and 4 bases from J, with 11 bases between. This CDR3 region has 15 residues. Germline V CDR1 and CDR2: KGHSH, LQKENI.

The CDR3 protein is CASSSRDRGLYGSPLHF. CDR3 DNA: TGTGCCAGTAGTTCCCGGGACAGGGGGCTTTATGGTTCACCCCTCCACTTT. The V gene is TRBV19, the J gene TRBJ1-6; 12 bases line up with TRBD1. This CDR3 has 17 amino acids. Germline V gene lookup returns CDR1 LNHDA and CDR2 SQIVND (reference sequence). V was pared by 5 bases and J by 9 bases, with 11 bases of the junction left unmatched. Variable domain in full (rest from reference TRBV19 and TRBJ1-6): DGGITQSPKYLFRKEGQNVTLSCEQNLNHDAMYWYRQDPGQGLRLIYYSQIVNDFQKGDIAEGYSVSREKKESFPLTVTSAQKNPTAFYLCASSSRDRGLYGSPLHFGNGTRLTVT.

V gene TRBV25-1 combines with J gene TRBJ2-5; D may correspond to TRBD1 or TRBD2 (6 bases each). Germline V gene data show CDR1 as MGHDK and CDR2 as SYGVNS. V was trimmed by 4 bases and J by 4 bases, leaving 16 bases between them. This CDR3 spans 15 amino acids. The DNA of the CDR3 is TGTGCCAGCAGTGTGGGGGGCATGGATTTAGAGACCCAGTACTTC. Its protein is CASSVGGMDLETQYF.

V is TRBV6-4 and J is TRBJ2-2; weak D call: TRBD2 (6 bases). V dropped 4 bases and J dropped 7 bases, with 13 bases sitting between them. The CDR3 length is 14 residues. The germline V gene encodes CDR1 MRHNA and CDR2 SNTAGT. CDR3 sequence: CASSARPEGGELFF. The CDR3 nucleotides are TGTGCCAGCAGTGCCCGACCGGAGGGCGGGGAGCTGTTTTTT.

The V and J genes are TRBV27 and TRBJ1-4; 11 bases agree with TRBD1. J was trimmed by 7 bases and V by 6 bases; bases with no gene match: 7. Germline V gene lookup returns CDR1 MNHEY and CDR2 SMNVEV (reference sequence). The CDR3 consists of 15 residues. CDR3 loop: CASRARDRGVEKLFF. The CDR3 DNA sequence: TGTGCCAGCAGGGCCAGGGACAGGGGGGTTGAAAAACTGTTTTTT.

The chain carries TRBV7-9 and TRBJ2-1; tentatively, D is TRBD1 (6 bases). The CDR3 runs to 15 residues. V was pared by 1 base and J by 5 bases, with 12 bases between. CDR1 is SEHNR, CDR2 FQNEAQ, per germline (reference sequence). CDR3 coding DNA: TGTGCCAGCAGCTTAGGTTCAGGGGTACACAATGAGCAGTTCTTC. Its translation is CASSLGSGVHNEQFF. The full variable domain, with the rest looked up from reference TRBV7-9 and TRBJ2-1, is DTGVSQNPRHKITKRGQNVTFRCDPISEHNRLYWYRQTLGQGPEFLTYFQNEAQLEKSRLLSDRFSAERPKGSFSTLEIQRTEQGDSAMYLCASSLGSGVHNEQFFGPGTRLTVL.

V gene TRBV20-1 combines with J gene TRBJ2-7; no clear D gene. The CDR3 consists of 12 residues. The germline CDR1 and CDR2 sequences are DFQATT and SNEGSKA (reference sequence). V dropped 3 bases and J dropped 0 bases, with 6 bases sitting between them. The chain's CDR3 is CSASLSSYEQYF. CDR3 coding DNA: TGCAGTGCTAGTTTGAGCTCCTACGAGCAGTACTTC.

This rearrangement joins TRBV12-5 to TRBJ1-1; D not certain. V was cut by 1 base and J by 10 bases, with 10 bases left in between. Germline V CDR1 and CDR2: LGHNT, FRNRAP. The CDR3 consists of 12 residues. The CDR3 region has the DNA TGTGCTAGTGGTTTGGGACGGTGGGGAGCTTTCTTT. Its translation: CASGLGRWGAFF.

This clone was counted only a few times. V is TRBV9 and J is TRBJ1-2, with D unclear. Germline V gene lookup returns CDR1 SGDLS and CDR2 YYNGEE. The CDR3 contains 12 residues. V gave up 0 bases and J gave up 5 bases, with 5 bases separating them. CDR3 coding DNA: TGTGCCAGCAGCGTAGACGGGTATGGCTACACCTTC. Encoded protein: CASSVDGYGYTF.

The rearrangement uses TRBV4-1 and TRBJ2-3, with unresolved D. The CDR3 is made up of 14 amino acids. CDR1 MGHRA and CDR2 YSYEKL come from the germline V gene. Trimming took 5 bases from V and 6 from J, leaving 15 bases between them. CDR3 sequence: CASSARESVDTQYF. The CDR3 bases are TGCGCCAGCAGCGCTCGAGAGTCGGTGGATACGCAGTATTTT.

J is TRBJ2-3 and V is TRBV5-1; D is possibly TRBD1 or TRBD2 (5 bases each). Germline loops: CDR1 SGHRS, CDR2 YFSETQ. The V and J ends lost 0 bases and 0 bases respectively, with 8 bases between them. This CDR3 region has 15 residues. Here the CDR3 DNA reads TGCGCCAGCAGCTTGGCGGGACCCAGCACAGATACGCAGTATTTT. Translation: CASSLAGPSTDTQYF.

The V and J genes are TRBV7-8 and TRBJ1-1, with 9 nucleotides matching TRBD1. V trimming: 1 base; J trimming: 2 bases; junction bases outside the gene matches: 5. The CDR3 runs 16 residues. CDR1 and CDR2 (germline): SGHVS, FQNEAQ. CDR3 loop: CASSLGGTGSNTEAFF. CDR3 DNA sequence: TGTGCCAGCAGCTTAGGTGGGACAGGGTCCAACACTGAAGCTTTCTTT. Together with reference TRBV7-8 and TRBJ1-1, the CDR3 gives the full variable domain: GAGVSQSPRYKVAKRGQDVALRCDPISGHVSLFWYQQALGQGPEFLTYFQNEAQLDKSGLPSDRFFAERPEGSVSTLKIQRTQQEDSAVYLCASSLGGTGSNTEAFFGQGTRLTVV.

This CDR3 reads CASSFGGSNEKLFF. The DNA for the CDR3 is TGTGCCAGCAGCTTCGGGGGGAGCAATGAAAAACTGTTTTTT. The genes are TRBV11-2 and TRBJ1-4, with D perhaps matching TRBD1 (5 bases). V dropped 3 bases and J dropped 5 bases, with 10 bases sitting between them. This CDR3 is 14 amino acids long. Germline lookup yields CDR1 SGHAT and CDR2 FQNNGV.

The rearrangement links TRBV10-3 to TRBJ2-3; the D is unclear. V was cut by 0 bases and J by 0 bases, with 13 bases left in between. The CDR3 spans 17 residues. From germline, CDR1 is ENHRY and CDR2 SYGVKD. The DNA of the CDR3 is TGTGCCATCAGTGAGTCGGCCCCGCACGCTAGCACAGATACGCAGTATTTT. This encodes CAISESAPHASTDTQYF.

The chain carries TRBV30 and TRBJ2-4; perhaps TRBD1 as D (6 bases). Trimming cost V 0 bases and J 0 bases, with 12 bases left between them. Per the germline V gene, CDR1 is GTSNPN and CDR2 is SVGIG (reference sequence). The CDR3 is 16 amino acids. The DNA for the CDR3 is TGTGCCTGGAGTGTTAAATCCAGGGGAGCCAAAAACATTCAGTACTTC. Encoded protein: CAWSVKSRGAKNIQYF.

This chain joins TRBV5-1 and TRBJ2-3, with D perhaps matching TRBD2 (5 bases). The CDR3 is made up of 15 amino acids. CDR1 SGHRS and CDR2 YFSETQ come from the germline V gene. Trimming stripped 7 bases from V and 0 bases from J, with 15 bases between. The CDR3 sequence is CASSALTTSTDTQYF. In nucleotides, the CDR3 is TGCGCCAGCTCAGCGCTGACTACTAGCACAGATACGCAGTATTTT.